Listed below are T cell receptor beta chains from one sample, sequenced in a study of CD8+ T cells in alopecia areata. Profiled with immunoSEQ multiplex PCR; TCRdb holds only in-frame clones, not every one. The data contain about 3,900 clones, approximately 70% of them seen just once; the ten biggest clones take up 9.3%. Sequenced here: skin, sampled at week 24, from a patient treated with tofacitinib. These receptors were obtained from a human donor with alopecia areata. CDR3s include the opening cysteine and the closing phenylalanine or tryptophan. Each record gives: clone size, J gene, V gene, D gene, CDR3 DNA, CDR3 protein. A D gene is named only where the DNA matches it firmly. Not every row has a clone size; where given, it reads once, few, many or a size class.

. | TRBJ2-1 | TRBV4-1 | . | TGCGCCAGCAGCCAAGAAGGGTATCCCATCAATGAGCAGTTCTTC | CASSQEGYPINEQFF
. | TRBJ2-7 | TRBV19 | . | TGTGCCAGTAGTACCTACAGGGCGGGCGAAGAGCAGTACTTC | CASSTYRAGEEQYF
. | TRBJ2-3 | TRBV7-9 | . | TGTGCCAGCAGCCGCTCAAACAGTGGCACAGATACGCAGTATTTT | CASSRSNSGTDTQYF
. | TRBJ1-6 | TRBV27 | TRBD1 | TGTGCCAGCAGTTTCAGGGGGGGATCACCCCTCCACTTT | CASSFRGGSPLHF
. | TRBJ1-1 | TRBV27 | . | TGTGCCAGCAGTTCTGTGGGGCTGAACACTGAAGCTTTCTTT | CASSSVGLNTEAFF
. | TRBJ1-1 | TRBV19 | . | TGTGCCAGTAGTATCGTCCCGGGGGGCACTGAAGCTTTCTTT | CASSIVPGGTEAFF
few | TRBJ2-4 | TRBV7-2 | . | TGTGCCAGCAGCTTAGCCCCAGGGGCCAATAATAGAATAGCCAAAAACATTCAGTACTTC | CASSLAPGANNRIAKNIQYF
. | TRBJ1-3 | TRBV12-5 | . | TGTGCTAGTGGCAGACCCACCCCCGCTCTCTCTGGAAACACCATATATTTT | CASGRPTPALSGNTIYF
. | TRBJ2-1 | TRBV5-8 | TRBD1 | TGTGCCAGCAGCTTTAGGGACAGGACAAGCAATGAGCAGTTCTTC | CASSFRDRTSNEQFF
once | TRBJ2-7 | TRBV5-7 | . | TGTGCCAGCAGCTTAGGTGCAGGGACCTACGAGCAGTACTTC | CASSLGAGTYEQYF